This T cell receptor (beta chain) is from a study of blood T cell repertoires in COVID-19. This CDR3 is built from 13 residues. Deletions cut 6 bases from V and 3 bases from J, with 12 bases between. Assay: immunoSEQ multiplex PCR; the TCRdb copy retains only in-frame clones and omits some. The repertoire consists of around 180,000 clones, with around 85% occurring once and the leading ten covering approximately 7%. The receptor's source is a man older than 75 with COVID-19, enrolled during active disease. What was sequenced was peripheral blood. This chain connects TRBV12-3 or TRBV12-4 to TRBJ2-7; tentatively, D is TRBD1 (6 bases). The CDR3 nucleotides are TGTGCCAGCAGGGAACAGGGAATCTACGAGCAGTACTTC. Translated, it gives CASREQGIYEQYF.